This TCR beta chain was captured in a study of breast tumors, draining lymph nodes, adjacent tissues. Axillary draining lymph nodes of breast cancer patients supplied the node samples. As concerns this clonotype: The target antigen is unknown.

Trimming took 7 bases from V and 3 from J; bases not matched to a gene: 6. The length of the CDR3 is 13 residues. The germline gives CDR1 SGDLS, CDR2 YYNGEE. Study-wide results and caveats: Tumor T cell lymph node origin was a supported hypothesis, not proven. Findings are consistent with lymph node origin and intratumoral expansion of most tumor T cells. Luminal-like breast cancer showed significantly higher tumor–nontumor repertoire similarity than basal-like. Tumors had less TCR diversity than lymph nodes, more than nontumor tissue.

TCRdb re-called the multiplex PCR reads with MiXCR, one entry per CDR3 protein. The table includes around 250,000 distinct CDR3 sequences, around 35% detected once. The TCR originated in a female donor with breast cancer. Some clones in this sample may be carry-over from other donors' samples. V usage is TRBV9 and J usage is TRBJ2-7, with TRBD1 matching over 8 bases. Sequencing was done on a sample of axillary lymph node tissue. CDR3 loop: CASVRDRGYEQYF. For the CDR3, the DNA is TGTGCCAGCGTGAGAGACAGGGGCTACGAGCAGTACTTC. The entire variable domain, with the rest obtained from reference TRBV9 and TRBJ2-7, is as follows: DSGVTQTPKHLITATGQRVTLRCSPRSGDLSVYWYQQSLDQGLQFLIQYYNGEERAKGNILERFSAQQFPDLHSELNLSSLELGDSALYFCASVRDRGYEQYFGPGTRLTVT.